The next 20 T cell receptor beta chains were all read from a single sample in a study of blood T cell repertoires in COVID-19. Sequencing used immunoSEQ multiplex PCR; TCRdb keeps in-frame clones, though not all of them. The sample carries about 59,000 clones, roughly three quarters recorded once. Sequencing was performed on peripheral blood. The receptors stem from a man in his 60s with acute or convalescent COVID-19.

The J gene is TRBJ1-2, the V gene TRBV6-4; TRBD1 matches 7 bases. CDR1 and CDR2 (germline): MRHNA, SNTAGT. Trimming cost V 6 bases and J 8 bases; bases outside gene matches: 12. The CDR3 totals 14 residues. The CDR3 sequence is CASSPGGGLRGYTF. CDR3 DNA sequence: TGTGCCAGCAGCCCGGGAGGGGGCCTCCGGGGCTACACCTTC.

This chain links TRBV19 with TRBJ1-2, with a weak D call TRBD1 (6 bases). Trimming removed 6 bases at V and 3 bases at J, with 11 bases between. This CDR3 has 13 residues. The V gene's germline CDR1 is LNHDA and CDR2 SQIVND (reference sequence). CDR3 loop: CASSQGRDYGYTF. The CDR3 nucleotides read TGTGCCAGTAGCCAGGGGAGGGACTATGGCTACACCTTC.

This clone was seen only a few times. The chain has TRBV12-3 or TRBV12-4 and TRBJ1-3, with D unclear. The CDR3 loop spans 13 amino acids. V gave up 6 bases and J gave up 0 bases, with 6 bases separating them. DNA of the CDR3: TGTGCCAGCAGGCGGAGCTCTGGAAACACCATATATTTT. It translates to CASRRSSGNTIYF.

The chain combines TRBV5-8 with TRBJ1-1; D possibly corresponds to TRBD1 (6 bases). The CDR3 totals 14 residues. With 3 bases removed from V and 1 base from J, the gap between germline ends came to 10 bases. Germline V gene data show CDR1 as SGHTS and CDR2 as YDEGEE. CDR3 coding DNA: TGTGCCAGCAGCTCGCACAGGGAGAACACTGAAGCTTTCTTT. Residues: CASSSHRENTEAFF.

The chain has TRBV6-5 and TRBJ1-5; TRBD1 is a possible D gene (6 bases). The CDR3 spans 13 residues. Looked up from germline, CDR1 is MNHEY and CDR2 is SVGAGI. With 7 bases removed from V and 5 bases from J, the gap between germline ends came to 12 bases. The CDR3 bases are TGTGCCAGCACCCGGGACACCTATCAGCCCCAGCATTTT. As protein: CASTRDTYQPQHF.

The chain uses TRBV6-5 and TRBJ1-1; TRBD1 aligns across 7 bases. The CDR3 loop spans 13 amino acids. Germline trimming cut 4 bases from V and 7 bases from J; bases unmatched to any gene: 6. CDR1 is MNHEY and CDR2 is SVGAGI in the germline V gene. The CDR3 loop is CASSSTGLGEAFF. The CDR3 region has the DNA TGTGCCAGCAGTTCGACAGGGCTGGGTGAAGCTTTCTTT.

The gene calls are TRBV29-1 and TRBJ2-5, with D possibly being TRBD1 (6 bases). The V gene's germline CDR1 is SQVTM and CDR2 ANQGSEA. V was clipped by 5 bases and J by 5 bases, with 18 bases between them. This CDR3 has 14 amino acids. CDR3 sequence (DNA): TGCAGCGTTCCCCAGACAGGTTCAAGCGAGACCCAGTACTTC. It is translated as CSVPQTGSSETQYF.

This chain links TRBV12-5 with TRBJ1-2, with D maybe TRBD1 (6 bases). In germline, CDR1 is LGHNT, CDR2 FRNRAP. Trimming cost V 9 bases and J 7 bases, with 18 bases left between them. This CDR3 region has 13 residues. CDR3 amino acids: CASTLQGSRGYTF. As DNA, the CDR3 is TGTGCTAGCACACTCCAGGGGTCACGTGGCTACACCTTC.

This chain connects TRBV27 to TRBJ1-1; D uncertain. The CDR3 extends over 13 amino acids. The germline V gene has CDR1 MNHEY and CDR2 SMNVEV (reference sequence). CDR3 nucleotide sequence: TGTGCTTCGAGCGGCAAAAGGAACACTGAAGCTTTCTTT. This encodes CASSGKRNTEAFF.

The chain has TRBV6-1 and TRBJ1-6, with TRBD1 matching over 7 bases. The J segment lost 7 bases and the V segment lost 2 bases, leaving 14 bases of the junction unmatched. This CDR3 has 18 residues. CDR1 and CDR2 (germline): MNHNS, SASEGT. Written as DNA, the CDR3 is TGTGCCAGCAGTGAATTTCCCAACCGACAGGGTACAAATTCACCCCTCCACTTT. Translated: CASSEFPNRQGTNSPLHF.

This sequence joins TRBV10-3 and TRBJ2-5; maybe TRBD1 (5 bases). Germline loops: CDR1 ENHRY, CDR2 SYGVKD. Trimming took 10 bases from V and 5 from J, leaving 17 bases between them. This CDR3 region has 13 residues. The CDR3 DNA reads as TGTGCCACCTCAGGGCTAGATCGGGAGACCCAGTACTTC. Amino acid sequence: CATSGLDRETQYF.

The chain uses TRBV10-3 and TRBJ1-2, with D perhaps matching TRBD1 (6 bases). CDR1 and CDR2 from the germline V gene are ENHRY and SYGVKD. The germline V and J ends were trimmed by 1 base and 4 bases, with 16 bases remaining between them. The CDR3 is 16 residues long. The CDR3 loop is CAISEWTARGSYGYTF. The CDR3 coding sequence is TGTGCCATCAGTGAGTGGACAGCGCGGGGGTCCTATGGCTACACCTTC.

The chain recombines TRBV9 with TRBJ1-2; D possibly corresponds to TRBD1 (5 bases). CDR3 length equals 13 residues. Trimming took 0 bases from V and 3 from J, leaving 6 bases between them. Germline V gives CDR1 SGDLS, CDR2 YYNGEE. As DNA, the CDR3 is TGTGCCAGCAGCGTAGAGACAGACTATGGCTACACCTTC. Its translation is CASSVETDYGYTF.

The chain combines TRBV5-4 with TRBJ2-1; 10 bases are a match to TRBD2. CDR3 length: 16 residues. CDR1 is SGHNT, CDR2 YYREEE, per germline (reference sequence). The J segment lost 4 bases and the V segment lost 2 bases, leaving 6 bases of the junction unmatched. CDR3 amino acids: CASSFTSGARYNEQFF. CDR3 sequence (DNA): TGTGCCAGCAGCTTTACTAGCGGGGCGCGATACAATGAGCAGTTCTTC.

V and J are TRBV5-1 and TRBJ2-5; possible D gene TRBD1, 5 bases. V lost 6 bases and J 5 bases, leaving 17 bases between the germline ends. CDR3 size: 14 residues. Germline V CDR1 and CDR2: SGHRS, YFSETQ. CDR3 amino acids: CASTDGPGIETQYF. DNA for the CDR3: TGCGCCAGCACCGACGGCCCAGGGATCGAGACCCAGTACTTC.

J is TRBJ2-7 and V is TRBV13, with 8 nucleotides matching TRBD2. This CDR3 is built from 15 residues. In germline, CDR1 is PRHDT, CDR2 FYEKMQ (reference sequence). V shed 3 bases, J shed 0 bases, and the junction held 4 bases outside the gene matches. CDR3 nucleotides: TGTGCCAGCAGCTTCAGCGGGGGATACTCCTACGAGCAGTACTTC. Its protein product is CASSFSGGYSYEQYF.

The chain is built from TRBV27 and TRBJ2-5, with TRBD1 matching over 11 bases. The J segment lost 1 base and the V segment lost 2 bases, leaving 3 bases of the junction unmatched. There are 16 residues in the CDR3. The V gene's germline CDR1 is MNHEY and CDR2 SMNVEV (reference sequence). The CDR3 loop is CASSLKGQGGQETQYF. The CDR3 DNA follows: TGTGCCAGCAGTTTAAAGGGACAGGGGGGCCAAGAGACCCAGTACTTC.

This clone came up a few times. The chain couples TRBV4-1 to TRBJ2-7, with 14 positions matching TRBD2. Germline CDR1 is MGHRA and CDR2 is YSYEKL. J gave up 4 bases and V 1 base, and 0 bases lay outside the gene matches. The CDR3 runs 15 residues. The CDR3 bases are TGCGCCAGCAGCCAAGGACTAGCGGGGGGGTACGAGCAGTACTTC. Its translation is CASSQGLAGGYEQYF.

The chain joins TRBV5-4 to TRBJ2-3, with TRBD2 matching 11 bases. Trimming cost V 4 bases and J 5 bases; bases outside gene matches: 9. CDR1 and CDR2 (germline): SGHNT, YYREEE (reference sequence). The CDR3 extends over 16 amino acids. The CDR3 reads CASSGGTSGPRDTQYF. The CDR3, as DNA: TGTGCCAGCAGCGGAGGGACTAGCGGACCTCGAGATACGCAGTATTTT.

The chain carries TRBV15 and TRBJ1-1, with a tentative D call TRBD1 (5 bases). The germline V gene has CDR1 LNHNV and CDR2 YYDKDF (reference sequence). The CDR3 length is 13 residues. V was shortened by 2 bases and J by 5 bases, with 9 bases between the two germline ends. CDR3: CATSRQGWTEAFF. The CDR3 coding sequence is TGTGCCACCAGCAGACAGGGCTGGACTGAAGCTTTCTTT.